The clone carrying this TCR beta chain showed up just once. As yet, its antigen is unknown. Between the trimmed V and J ends, which lost 4 bases and 3 bases, there was a span of 7 bases. Germline V gene sequence: CDR1 WSHSY, CDR2 SAAADI. There are 12 residues in the CDR3. Only CD45RO-negative cells positively selected for CCR7 counted as naive CD8 cells, so terminally differentiated effector memory CD45RA+ cells were excluded. This sample was included in a study of shared clonotypes between healthy human individuals. As for the study in general: Aged 18 to 49, the donors were a couple of women and a few men.

The protocol was immunoSEQ multiplex PCR, while the TCRdb copy is restricted to in-frame clones and leaves out a portion. The sample records about 680,000 clones, around 90% being singletons. General observations from the study: An anticipated effect of sequencing depth on clonotype sharing among donors was recognized. Although depth was large, rarefaction showed that sequencing of the sorted subsets was incomplete. Shared clonotypes across all four donors exceeded non-shared ones in generation probability.

The chain joins TRBV10-2 to TRBJ2-7; D gene ambiguous. The receptor comes from a man between 25 and 39 years old in good health. Sequenced material: naive CD8+ T cells sorted from blood. CDR3 sequence (DNA): TGCGCCAGCAGTGGTCCTAACTACGAGCAGTACTTC. Translation gives CASSGPNYEQYF.